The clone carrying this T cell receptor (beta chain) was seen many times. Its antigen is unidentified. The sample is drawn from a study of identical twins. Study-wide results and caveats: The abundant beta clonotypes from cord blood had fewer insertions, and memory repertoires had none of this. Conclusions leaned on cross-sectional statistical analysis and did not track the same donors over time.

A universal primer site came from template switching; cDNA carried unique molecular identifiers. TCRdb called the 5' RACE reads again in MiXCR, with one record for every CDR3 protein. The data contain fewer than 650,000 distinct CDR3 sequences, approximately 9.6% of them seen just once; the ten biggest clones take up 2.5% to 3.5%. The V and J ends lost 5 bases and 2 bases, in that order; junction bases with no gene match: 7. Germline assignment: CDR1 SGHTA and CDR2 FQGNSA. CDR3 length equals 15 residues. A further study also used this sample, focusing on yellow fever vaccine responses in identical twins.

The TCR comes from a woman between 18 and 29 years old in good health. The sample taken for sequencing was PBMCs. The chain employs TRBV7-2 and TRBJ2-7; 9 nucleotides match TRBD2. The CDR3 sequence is CASSPQAGGAYEQYF. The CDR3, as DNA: TGTGCCAGCAGCCCCCAAGCGGGAGGTGCCTACGAGCAGTACTTC.